The 6 T cell receptor beta chains in this list originate from one sample, sequenced in a study of cytomegalovirus exposure and HLA in healthy donors. In the PCR, 60 Vbeta and 13 Jbeta primers were used. The repertoire was sequenced with immunoSEQ multiplex PCR; TCRdb's copy has only in-frame clones and lacks some. The data hold approximately 100,000 clones, with roughly 81% observed a single time. The sample consisted of PBMCs. Receptors originate from a man aged 40-49 years in good health and CMV-seronegative.

The chain carries TRBV5-4 and TRBJ2-1; 7 bases agree with TRBD2. J gave up 4 bases and V 0 bases, and 13 bases lay outside the gene matches. Germline V lookup: CDR1 SGHNT, CDR2 YYREEE (reference sequence). The CDR3 sequence is 18 residues long. The CDR3 bases are TGTGCCAGCAGCTTGGACGGGACGTTTGGACTAGATTACAATGAGCAGTTCTTC. It is translated as CASSLDGTFGLDYNEQFF. Supplemented by reference TRBV5-4 and TRBJ2-1, the full variable domain reads ETGVTQSPTHLIKTRGQQVTLRCSSQSGHNTVSWYQQALGQGPQFIFQYYREEENGRGNFPPRFSGLQFPNYSSELNVNALELDDSALYLCASSLDGTFGLDYNEQFFGPGTRLTVL.

The V and J genes are TRBV27 and TRBJ2-3; the D gene is possibly TRBD2 (6 bases). This CDR3 has 16 residues. Trimming removed 7 bases from V and 2 bases from J, with 19 bases in between. Germline CDR1 reads MNHEY; CDR2 reads SMNVEV (reference sequence). CDR3 amino acids: CASNGRWSSVTDTQYF. The CDR3 coding sequence is TGTGCCAGCAACGGAAGGTGGTCTAGCGTCACAGATACGCAGTATTTT.

This chain joins TRBV4-1 and TRBJ1-5, with D hard to call. V lost 0 bases, J lost 1 base, and 7 bases lay in between. CDR1 is MGHRA and CDR2 is YSYEKL in the germline V gene. The CDR3 totals 15 residues. The CDR3 here is CASSQESVSNQPQHF. As DNA, the CDR3 is TGCGCCAGCAGCCAAGAGTCGGTAAGCAATCAGCCCCAGCATTTT.

This sequence joins TRBV27 and TRBJ2-7; possible D gene TRBD1, 5 bases. The V gene lost 2 bases and the J gene lost 8 bases, with 10 bases spanning the gap. The CDR3 sequence is 12 residues long. Germline CDR1 is MNHEY and CDR2 is SMNVEV (reference sequence). The CDR3 is CASSLQGSQQYF. In DNA form, the CDR3 reads TGTGCCAGCAGTTTACAGGGTTCACAGCAGTACTTC.

The chain joins TRBV7-8 to TRBJ2-2; 7 positions agree with TRBD2. This CDR3 has 14 amino acids. Germline values: CDR1 SGHVS, CDR2 FQNEAQ. V was pared by 5 bases and J by 6 bases, with 6 bases of the junction left unmatched. DNA of the CDR3: TGTGCCAGCAGCCCCTGGGCGGGAGCCGGGGAGCTGTTTTTT. It translates to CASSPWAGAGELFF.

The chain has TRBV7-2 and TRBJ1-4, with TRBD1 matching over 9 bases. V lost 5 bases, J lost 7 bases, and 5 bases stayed unmatched. The CDR3 spans 14 residues. The V gene's germline CDR1 is SGHTA and CDR2 FQGNSA. The CDR3 DNA is TGTGCCAGCAGCCTGACAGGGGGTGGTGAAAAACTGTTTTTT. Translated, it gives CASSLTGGGEKLFF. The full variable domain, in which reference TRBV7-2 and TRBJ1-4 provide the parts outside the CDR3, is GAGVSQSPSNKVTEKGKDVELRCDPISGHTALYWYRQSLGQGLEFLIYFQGNSAPDKSGLPSDRFSAERTGGSVSTLTIQRTQQEDSAVYLCASSLTGGGEKLFFGSGTQLSVL.